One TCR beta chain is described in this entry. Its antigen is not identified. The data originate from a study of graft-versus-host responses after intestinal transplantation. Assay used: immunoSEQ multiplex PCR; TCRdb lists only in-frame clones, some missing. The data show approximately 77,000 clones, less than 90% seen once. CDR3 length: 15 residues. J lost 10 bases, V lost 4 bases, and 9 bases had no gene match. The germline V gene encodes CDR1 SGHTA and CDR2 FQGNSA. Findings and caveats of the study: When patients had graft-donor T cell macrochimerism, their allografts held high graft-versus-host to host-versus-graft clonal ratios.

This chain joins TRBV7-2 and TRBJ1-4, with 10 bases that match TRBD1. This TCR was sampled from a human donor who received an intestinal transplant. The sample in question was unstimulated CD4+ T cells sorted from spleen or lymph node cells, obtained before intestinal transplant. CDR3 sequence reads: CASSSSGQGKGKLFF. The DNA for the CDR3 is TGTGCCAGCAGCTCGTCGGGACAGGGGAAGGGAAAACTGTTTTTT.